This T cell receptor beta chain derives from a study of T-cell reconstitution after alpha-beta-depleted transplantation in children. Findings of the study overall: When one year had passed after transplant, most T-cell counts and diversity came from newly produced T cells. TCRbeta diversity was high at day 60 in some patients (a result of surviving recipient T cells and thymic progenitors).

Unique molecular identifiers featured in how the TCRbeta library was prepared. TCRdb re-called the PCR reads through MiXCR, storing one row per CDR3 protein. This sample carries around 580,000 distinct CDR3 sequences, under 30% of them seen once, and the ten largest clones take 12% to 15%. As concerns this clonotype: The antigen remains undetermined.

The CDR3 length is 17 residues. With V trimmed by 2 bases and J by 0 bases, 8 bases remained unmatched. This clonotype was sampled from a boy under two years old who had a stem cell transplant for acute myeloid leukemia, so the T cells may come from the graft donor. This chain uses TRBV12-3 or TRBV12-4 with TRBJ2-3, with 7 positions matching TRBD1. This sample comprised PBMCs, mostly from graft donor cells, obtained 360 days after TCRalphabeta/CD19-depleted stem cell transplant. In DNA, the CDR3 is TGTGCCAGCAGTTTAATGAGGGGGCCCTCTAGCACAGATACGCAGTATTTT. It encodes CASSLMRGPSSTDTQYF.